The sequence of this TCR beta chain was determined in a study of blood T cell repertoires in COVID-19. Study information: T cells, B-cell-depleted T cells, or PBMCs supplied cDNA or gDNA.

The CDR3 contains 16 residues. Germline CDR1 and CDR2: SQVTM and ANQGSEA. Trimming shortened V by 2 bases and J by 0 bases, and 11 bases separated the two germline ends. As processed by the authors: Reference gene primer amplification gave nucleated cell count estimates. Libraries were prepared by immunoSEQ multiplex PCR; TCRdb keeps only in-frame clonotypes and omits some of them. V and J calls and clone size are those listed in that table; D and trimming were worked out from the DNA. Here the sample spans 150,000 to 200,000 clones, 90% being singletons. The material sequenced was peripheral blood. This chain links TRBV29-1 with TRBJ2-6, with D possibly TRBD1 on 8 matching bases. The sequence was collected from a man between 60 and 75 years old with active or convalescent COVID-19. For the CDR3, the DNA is TGCAGCGTTGAAACAGGGGGGGGCTCTGGGGCCAACGTCCTGACTTTC. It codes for CSVETGGGSGANVLTF.